This T cell receptor (beta chain) was sequenced for a study of response to subunit inactivated influenza vaccine. Regarding the study as a whole: Every seasonal influenza vaccination brings in few new T cells, the authors suggested.

Each CDR3 protein gets one entry after TCRdb re-called the RT-PCR reads with MiXCR. The repertoire holds hundreds of thousands of distinct CDR3 sequences, with over 10% as singletons. Details on this clonotype: The antigen is unknown.

Germline loops: CDR1 DFQATT, CDR2 SNEGSKA (reference sequence). With V trimmed by 6 bases and J by 4 bases, 14 bases remained unmatched. CDR3 size: 15 residues. Sample: PBMCs from blood, taken more than 35 days after vaccination. This sequence originates from a man between 45 and 60 years old who received an inactivated influenza vaccine. V is TRBV20-1 and J is TRBJ2-5; 7 bases map to TRBD2. The CDR3 is CSAHRSGQMRETQYF. The CDR3 bases are TGCAGTGCGCACCGTAGCGGGCAAATGAGAGAGACCCAGTACTTC.